This T cell receptor (beta chain) was found in a study of OX40 agonist ivuxolimab in advanced cancers. Sampling of blood occurred at baseline, cycle 4 day 1, and cycle 7 day 1. Trimming cost V 4 bases and J 4 bases; bases outside gene matches: 8. There are 15 residues in the CDR3. The V gene's germline CDR1 is SGHRS and CDR2 YFSETQ. The data were produced by immunoSEQ multiplex PCR, yet TCRdb's version contains in-frame clones alone and is incomplete. The table includes fewer than 100,000 clones, about four fifths detected once. Source: CD4+ or CD8+ T cells sorted from blood, taken in a trial of the OX40 agonist ivuxolimab. The receptor comes from an adult with an advanced solid tumor such as melanoma, head and neck, liver or kidney cancer. The V call is TRBV5-1, the J call TRBJ2-5; 9 bases map to TRBD1. The CDR3 protein is CASSPGTGRPETQYF. The CDR3 DNA reads TGCGCCAGCAGCCCCGGGACAGGGAGGCCAGAGACCCAGTACTTC.